This TCR beta chain was captured in a study of T cell repertoires in cytomegalovirus infection. For the study at large: CMV infection and matching HLA type were both indicated by public TCR beta signatures.

Only a few counts were recorded for this clonotype. Its specificity is not known. Overall study findings and caveats: CMV-specific TCR beta clonotypes restricted by HLA-C were the ones dominating the ex vivo response.

TCRdb reanalysed the reads using MiXCR and keeps one entry per CDR3 protein. The table shows under 200,000 distinct CDR3 sequences, with roughly 9.8% occurring only once. Looked up from germline, CDR1 is MNHEY and CDR2 is SMNVEV (reference sequence). Trimming took 5 bases from V and 3 from J; bases not matched to a gene: 6. This CDR3 has 15 amino acids. The chain couples TRBV27 to TRBJ2-2; 7 bases are a match to TRBD2. The sequence derives from a human donor in good health (CMV status not recorded). Some clones in this sample may be carry-over from other donors' samples. Sequenced input: PBMCs. The CDR3, as DNA: TGTGCCAGCAGTACGACTAGCTTGTACACCGGGGAGCTGTTTTTT. It yields the protein CASSTTSLYTGELFF.